This T cell receptor beta chain was sequenced for a study of T cell changes during pregnancy in multiple sclerosis. V was cut by 1 base and J by 0 bases, with 10 bases left in between. Looked up from germline, CDR1 is LNHDA and CDR2 is SQIVND (reference sequence). The CDR3 has 15 residues. Profiling relied on immunoSEQ multiplex PCR, and the TCRdb table lists in-frame clones only, not all of them. This table has roughly 64,000 clones, approximately 90% appearing once. The material was peripheral blood, obtained in the second trimester of pregnancy. This clonotype was obtained from a female donor with multiple sclerosis, enrolled in a pregnancy study. The rearrangement joins TRBV19 to TRBJ2-7, with D hard to call. The CDR3 reads CASSIGALNSYEQYF. The CDR3 DNA sequence: TGTGCCAGTAGTATAGGGGCACTTAACTCCTACGAGCAGTACTTC.